The 21 T cell receptor beta chains listed next were all sequenced from one sample in a study of response to subunit inactivated influenza vaccine. TCRdb itself ran the RT-PCR reads through MiXCR, one entry per CDR3 protein. The sample lists about 540,000 distinct CDR3 sequences, less than 25% occurring once. These data were also reused for a study on T cells expressing NK-cell markers. That study reports: What made the TCR beta cDNA was 5'RACE template switching with UMIs.

This specimen consisted of CD4+ T cells sorted from PBMCs, obtained roughly 12 days after vaccination. These receptors were taken from a man aged 45 to 65 who received an inactivated influenza vaccine.

The J gene is TRBJ2-5, the V gene TRBV4-2; either TRBD1 or TRBD2 may supply D (5 bases each). Germline CDR1 LGHNA, CDR2 YNFKEQ. V lost 0 bases, J lost 3 bases, and 8 bases lay in between. The CDR3 length is 14 residues. CDR3 sequence (DNA): TGTGCCAGCAGCCAAGATGTGGGGGAAGAGACCCAGTACTTC. Protein product: CASSQDVGEETQYF.

The V call is TRBV20-1, the J call TRBJ2-6; D unresolved. The germline V gene encodes CDR1 DFQATT and CDR2 SNEGSKA (reference sequence). Deletions cut 3 bases from V and 0 bases from J, with 15 bases between. The CDR3 contains 17 residues. The CDR3 reads CSASGRAPVSGANVLTF. The CDR3 nucleotides read TGCAGTGCTAGTGGAAGGGCGCCTGTCTCTGGGGCCAACGTCCTGACTTTC.

V is TRBV20-1 and J is TRBJ2-1; D may be TRBD1 (5 bases). The germline V gene encodes CDR1 DFQATT and CDR2 SNEGSKA (reference sequence). V lost 6 bases and J 15 bases, leaving 18 bases between the germline ends. The CDR3 spans 11 residues. The CDR3 region is CSAAGPQNGFF. The CDR3, as DNA: TGCAGTGCGGCAGGGCCACAGAATGGGTTCTTC.

The chain recombines TRBV6-1 with TRBJ2-1, with 11 bases fitting TRBD2. Germline loops: CDR1 MNHNS, CDR2 SASEGT. This CDR3 spans 16 amino acids. Trimming at V came to 6 bases and at J to 5 bases, leaving 9 bases not matched to a gene. The CDR3 sequence is CASSRWVAGGHNEQFF. The CDR3 bases are TGTGCCAGCAGCCGCTGGGTAGCGGGGGGGCACAATGAGCAGTTCTTC.

This clonotype was seen a handful of times. This chain joins TRBV7-3 and TRBJ2-1, with D perhaps assigned TRBD1 or TRBD2 (5 bases each). This CDR3 has 15 residues. Germline V CDR1 and CDR2: SGHTA, FQGTGA. The V end was cut by 3 bases, the J end by 4 bases, with 13 bases between. The DNA of the CDR3 is TGTGCCAGCAGCTTGCTGGGGGATCAGTACAATGAGCAGTTCTTC. Translation gives CASSLLGDQYNEQFF.

J is TRBJ1-5 and V is TRBV7-8; 7 bases map to TRBD1. V gave up 4 bases and J gave up 2 bases; unmatched junction bases: 8. Per the germline V gene, CDR1 is SGHVS and CDR2 is FQNEAQ. CDR3 length: 16 amino acids. CDR3 nucleotide sequence: TGTGCCAGCAGCTCGGACAGGTTTCCTGGCAATCAGCCCCAGCATTTT. This sequence encodes CASSSDRFPGNQPQHF.

This chain uses TRBV3-1 with TRBJ1-1; perhaps TRBD1 as D (5 bases). Germline CDR1 is LGHDT and CDR2 is YNNKEL (reference sequence). V was trimmed by 3 bases and J by 1 base, leaving 12 bases between them. This CDR3 spans 15 amino acids. CDR3 amino acids: CASSQLQETNTEAFF. The CDR3 nucleotides read TGTGCCAGCAGCCAGTTACAGGAGACGAACACTGAAGCTTTCTTT.

This clonotype has a count of ten or more. The chain joins TRBV20-1 to TRBJ2-7; 9 positions agree with TRBD2. This CDR3 has 14 amino acids. V shed 2 bases, J shed 4 bases, and the junction held 6 bases outside the gene matches. Germline CDR1 and CDR2: DFQATT and SNEGSKA (reference sequence). The CDR3 protein is CSARNSGSRYEQYF. CDR3 sequence (DNA): TGCAGTGCTAGAAATAGCGGGAGTAGGTACGAGCAGTACTTC.

This clonotype showed up many times. The chain combines TRBV7-2 with TRBJ2-7; D gene ambiguous. The CDR3 has 15 amino acids. Per the germline V gene, CDR1 is SGHTA and CDR2 is FQGNSA. V lost 6 bases and J 0 bases, leaving 15 bases between the germline ends. CDR3 residues: CASRRRHLSSYEQYF. The CDR3 coding sequence is TGTGCCAGCAGACGCAGACATTTGAGCTCCTACGAGCAGTACTTC. Filled out from reference TRBV7-2 and TRBJ2-7, the complete variable domain reads GAGVSQSPSNKVTEKGKDVELRCDPISGHTALYWYRQSLGQGLEFLIYFQGNSAPDKSGLPSDRFSAERTGGSVSTLTIQRTQQEDSAVYLCASRRRHLSSYEQYFGPGTRLTVT.

The table lists this clonotype with many counts. The chain combines TRBV12-3 or TRBV12-4 with TRBJ1-2; D possibly corresponds to TRBD1 (5 bases). V lost 8 bases to trimming and J lost 2 bases, with 12 bases between them. CDR3 length: 13 residues. The CDR3 spells CASSPGGNYGYTF. As DNA, the CDR3 is TGTGCCAGCTCCCCTGGGGGAAACTATGGCTACACCTTC.

This clonotype was seen a handful of times. The chain uses TRBV12-3 or TRBV12-4 and TRBJ1-5; D unclear. This CDR3 contains 12 residues. With 1 base removed from V and 7 bases from J, the gap between germline ends came to 5 bases. This chain's CDR3 is CASSLGIQPQHF. As DNA, the CDR3 is TGTGCCAGCAGTTTAGGGATCCAGCCCCAGCATTTT.

V and J are TRBV29-1 and TRBJ2-1; D remains unclear. Looked up from germline, CDR1 is SQVTM and CDR2 is ANQGSEA. The CDR3 has 14 amino acids. The V end was cut by 4 bases, the J end by 2 bases, with 12 bases between. CDR3: CSVAIPAAYNEQFF. The CDR3 DNA sequence: TGCAGCGTTGCTATCCCTGCCGCCTACAATGAGCAGTTCTTC.

This rearrangement joins TRBV5-1 to TRBJ1-2, with a possible D match to TRBD1 (5 bases). Trimming stripped 4 bases from V and 6 bases from J, with 13 bases between. In germline, CDR1 is SGHRS, CDR2 YFSETQ. The CDR3 has 13 amino acids. CDR3 region: CASSGRAGNGYTF. Here the CDR3 DNA reads TGCGCCAGCAGCGGCAGGGCGGGGAATGGCTACACCTTC.

Note on this clonotype: The germline gene is not matched at one end of the junction; a read error may be the cause. V and J are TRBV6-2 or TRBV6-3 and TRBJ1-5; 9 bases are shared with TRBD1. The CDR3 length is 11 residues. Germline-derived CDR1 and CDR2 are MNHEY and SVGEGT. As DNA, the CDR3 is TGTGCCAGCAGTTACGGACAGGGGCTCAGCTTT. It specifies CASSYGQGLSF.

The chain links TRBV6-5 to TRBJ2-3, with a weak D call TRBD1 (6 bases). The CDR3 totals 14 residues. CDR1 MNHEY and CDR2 SVGAGI come from the germline V gene. The V end was cut by 4 bases, the J end by 0 bases, with 8 bases between. The DNA of the CDR3 is TGTGCCAGCAGTTGGACAGCTAGCACAGATACGCAGTATTTT. Its protein is CASSWTASTDTQYF.

The V call is TRBV6-1, the J call TRBJ2-2; D unclear. The germline V and J ends were trimmed by 5 bases and 0 bases, with 13 bases remaining between them. The CDR3 runs 16 residues. CDR1 is MNHNS, CDR2 SASEGT, per germline. CDR3 in amino acids: CASSQTRFANTGELFF. The CDR3 DNA reads as TGTGCCAGCAGTCAGACCAGGTTCGCGAACACCGGGGAGCTGTTTTTT.

This clonotype has more than one count but fewer than ten. The chain uses TRBV19 and TRBJ2-3, with a possible D match to TRBD2 (6 bases). The CDR3 has 13 residues. Germline-derived CDR1 and CDR2 are LNHDA and SQIVND (reference sequence). Trimming shortened V by 5 bases and J by 7 bases, and 13 bases separated the two germline ends. CDR3 DNA: TGTGCCAGTAGTGGAGGGAGCGTAAATACGCAGTATTTT. Amino acid sequence: CASSGGSVNTQYF.

J is TRBJ2-1 and V is TRBV24-1; unclear D gene. This CDR3 spans 12 amino acids. The V gene lost 5 bases and the J gene lost 7 bases, with 8 bases spanning the gap. The V gene's germline CDR1 is KGHDR and CDR2 SFDVKD. CDR3: CATSGGWNEQFF. In nucleotides, the CDR3 is TGTGCCACCAGTGGGGGATGGAATGAGCAGTTCTTC.

In its sample, this clonotype was seen a few times. J is TRBJ2-3 and V is TRBV20-1; 7 nucleotides line up with TRBD2. J gave up 2 bases and V 3 bases, and 8 bases lay outside the gene matches. CDR1 DFQATT and CDR2 SNEGSKA come from the germline V gene (reference sequence). The length of the CDR3 is 15 residues. The CDR3 region has the DNA TGCAGTGCTAGCGCCCGGCTAGCGGACACAGATACGCAGTATTTT. Amino acid sequence: CSASARLADTDTQYF.

This chain links TRBV24-1 with TRBJ2-5; D unclear. Trimming removed 5 bases from V and 4 bases from J, with 7 bases in between. Per the germline V gene, CDR1 is KGHDR and CDR2 is SFDVKD. This CDR3 has 12 amino acids. In DNA, the CDR3 is TGTGCCACCAGTGGTTGGGGAGAGACCCAGTACTTC. The encoded protein is CATSGWGETQYF.

This clonotype has a handful of counts. The chain joins TRBV15 to TRBJ1-1, with D possibly matching TRBD1 (6 bases). This CDR3 is 12 amino acids long. Germline assignment: CDR1 LNHNV and CDR2 YYDKDF (reference sequence). V lost 8 bases, J lost 4 bases, and 11 bases lay in between. CDR3 sequence (DNA): TGTGCCACCTCAACAGGGTTCACTGAAGCTTTCTTT. Translation gives CATSTGFTEAFF.